This T cell receptor beta chain was sequenced during a study of CD8+ T cells in alopecia areata. Study observations and caveats: Sharing of TCR sequences between patients (possibly for HLA-related reasons) was less clear than in mice. Lesional tissue from the scalp (especially in alopecia totalis/universalis) showed higher clonality than normal scalp.

Reverse transcription of extracted RNA yielded cDNA, which provided the sequencing template. The protocol was immunoSEQ multiplex PCR, while the TCRdb copy is restricted to in-frame clones and leaves out a portion. The sample has 100,000 to 150,000 clones; 40% to 55% are singletons. This CDR3 contains 15 residues. CDR1 is SNHLY, CDR2 FYNNEI, per germline. V lost 6 bases, J lost 1 base, and 6 bases stayed unmatched. Alopecia areata patients gave lesional scalp punch biopsies and peripheral blood samples. T lymphocytes (CD4+ and CD8+) were sorted from PBMCs. The sample holds a few counts of this clone. The antigen is unknown.

The clonotype originates from a human donor with alopecia areata. Sequencing was done on a sample of NKG2D-low CD8+ T cells sorted from blood. The gene calls are TRBV2 and TRBJ1-5; the match to TRBD1 covers 7 bases. CDR3 sequence (DNA): TGTGCCAGCAGCCCACAGGGGCGCAGCAATCAGCCCCAGCATTTT. This translates into CASSPQGRSNQPQHF.